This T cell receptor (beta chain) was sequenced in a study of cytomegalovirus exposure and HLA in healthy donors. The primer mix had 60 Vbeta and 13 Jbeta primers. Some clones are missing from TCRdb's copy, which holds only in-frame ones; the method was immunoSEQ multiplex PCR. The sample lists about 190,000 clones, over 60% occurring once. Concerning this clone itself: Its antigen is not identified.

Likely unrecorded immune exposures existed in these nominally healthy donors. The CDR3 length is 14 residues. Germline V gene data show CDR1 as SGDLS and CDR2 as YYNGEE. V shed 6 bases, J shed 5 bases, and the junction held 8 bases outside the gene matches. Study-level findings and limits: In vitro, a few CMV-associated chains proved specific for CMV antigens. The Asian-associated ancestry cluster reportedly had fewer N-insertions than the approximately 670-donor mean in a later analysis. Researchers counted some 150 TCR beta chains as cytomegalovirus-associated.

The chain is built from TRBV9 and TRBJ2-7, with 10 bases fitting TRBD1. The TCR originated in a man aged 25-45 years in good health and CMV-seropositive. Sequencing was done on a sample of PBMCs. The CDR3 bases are TGTGCCAGCACTCGGACAGGGGGTACCGACGAGCAGTACTTC. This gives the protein CASTRTGGTDEQYF.